The rows below give T cell receptor beta chains drawn from one sample of a study of blood T cells in healthy people across ages. TCRdb passed the 5' RACE reads through MiXCR, listing each CDR3 protein once. Of under 1 million distinct CDR3 sequences in the sample, under 45% were seen once. Input material: blood. These receptors came from a man in his fifties or sixties in good health. CDR3s include the opening cysteine and the closing phenylalanine or tryptophan.

V,CDR3
TRBV12-3/TRBV12-4,CASSKTDYNSPLHF
TRBV25-1,CASSDPRQGYNTGELFF
TRBV7-2,CASSYATGELFF
TRBV15,CATSREIDRGVGGYTF
TRBV13,CASSLRGPRSYEQYF
TRBV10-3,CAIRGAGTGGNSYEQYF
TRBV29-1,CSVLIRDTQYF
TRBV1,CTSSQAVTMDTQYF
TRBV5-1,CASSKGTGEETQYF
TRBV4-1,CASSQDGQGVGQPQHF
TRBV4-3,CASTTNVGVTSPLHF
TRBV6-1,CASSVDRGSRYEQYF
TRBV4-3,CASSQAQGLVSPLHF
TRBV18,CASSPQQGAKETQYF
TRBV6-2/TRBV6-3,CASRTPRTQRDEQYF
TRBV5-5,CASSATASTDTQYF
TRBV28,CASRSGGRLFGEQYF
TRBV29-1,CSVPDREGYTF
TRBV12-3/TRBV12-4,CASRRTSGEQYF
TRBV12-3/TRBV12-4,CASSSLRGALSPLHF